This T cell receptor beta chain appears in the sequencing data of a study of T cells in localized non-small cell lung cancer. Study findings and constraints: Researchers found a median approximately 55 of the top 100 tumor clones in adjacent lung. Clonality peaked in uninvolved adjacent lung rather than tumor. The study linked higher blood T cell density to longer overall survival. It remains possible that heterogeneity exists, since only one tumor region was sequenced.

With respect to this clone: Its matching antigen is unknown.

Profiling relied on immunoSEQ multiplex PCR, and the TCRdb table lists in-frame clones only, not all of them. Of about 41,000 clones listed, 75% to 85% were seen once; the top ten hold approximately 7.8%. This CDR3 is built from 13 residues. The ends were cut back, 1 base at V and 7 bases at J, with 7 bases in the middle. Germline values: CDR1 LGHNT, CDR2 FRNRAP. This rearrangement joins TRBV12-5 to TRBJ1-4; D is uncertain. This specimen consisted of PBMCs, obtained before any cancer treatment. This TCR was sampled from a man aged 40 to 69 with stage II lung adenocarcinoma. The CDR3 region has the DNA TGTGCTAGTGGTTTGGGGGTCCGTGAAAAACTGTTTTTT. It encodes CASGLGVREKLFF.